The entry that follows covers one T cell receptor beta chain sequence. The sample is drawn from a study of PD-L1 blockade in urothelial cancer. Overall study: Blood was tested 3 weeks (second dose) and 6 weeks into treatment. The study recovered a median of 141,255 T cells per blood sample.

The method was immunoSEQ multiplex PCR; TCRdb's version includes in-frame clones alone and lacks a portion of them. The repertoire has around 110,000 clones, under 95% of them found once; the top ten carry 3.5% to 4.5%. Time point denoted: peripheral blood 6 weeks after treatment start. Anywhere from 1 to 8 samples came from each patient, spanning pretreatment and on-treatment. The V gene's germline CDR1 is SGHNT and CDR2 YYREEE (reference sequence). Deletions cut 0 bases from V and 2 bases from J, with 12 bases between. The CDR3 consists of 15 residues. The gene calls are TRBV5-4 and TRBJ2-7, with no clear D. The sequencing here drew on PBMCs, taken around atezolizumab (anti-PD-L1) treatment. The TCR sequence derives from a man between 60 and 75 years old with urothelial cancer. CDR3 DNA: TGTGCCAGCAGCTTGGCTGGTGGCAGTACCTACGAGCAGTACTTC. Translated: CASSLAGGSTYEQYF. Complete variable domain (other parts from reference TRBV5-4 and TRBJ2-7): ETGVTQSPTHLIKTRGQQVTLRCSSQSGHNTVSWYQQALGQGPQFIFQYYREEENGRGNFPPRFSGLQFPNYSSELNVNALELDDSALYLCASSLAGGSTYEQYFGPGTRLTVT.